This T cell receptor beta chain originates from a study of T cell repertoires in cytomegalovirus infection. Study in general: Public TCR beta signatures provided an indication of both CMV infection and a matching HLA type.

The table lists this clonotype with many counts. Its antigen is not known. This CDR3 comprises 16 residues. Germline V lookup: CDR1 SGHTA, CDR2 FQGNSA. Germline trimming cut 5 bases from V and 4 bases from J; bases unmatched to any gene: 7. The study's findings and limits: The ex vivo response was dominated by HLA-C-restricted CMV-specific TCR beta clonotypes. Totalled public TCR beta family frequency picked out people who carried CMV plus the relevant HLA.

TCRdb used MiXCR to reprocess the reads, holding one entry per CDR3 protein. The sample records about 260,000 distinct CDR3 sequences, over 8% being singletons. V and J are TRBV7-2 and TRBJ2-1; 11 nucleotides line up with TRBD2. Input material: PBMCs. This TCR derives from a human donor in good health (CMV status not recorded). Some clones in this sample may be carry-over from other donors' samples. The CDR3 loop is CASSPPGTSGYNEQFF. In DNA, the CDR3 is TGTGCCAGCAGCCCACCCGGGACTAGCGGTTACAATGAGCAGTTCTTC. Looking up the rest from reference TRBV7-2 and TRBJ2-1 gives the full variable domain: GAGVSQSPSNKVTEKGKDVELRCDPISGHTALYWYRQSLGQGLEFLIYFQGNSAPDKSGLPSDRFSAERTGGSVSTLTIQRTQQEDSAVYLCASSPPGTSGYNEQFFGPGTRLTVL.